This TCR beta chain was recovered during a study of blood T cell repertoires in COVID-19. Study context: The origin of the acute and convalescent COVID-19 samples was the United States, Italy and Spain. PBMCs, B-cell-depleted T cells, or T cells provided the cDNA or gDNA that made up the material.

In the source study's methods: Estimation of nucleated cell counts was performed using reference gene primer amplification. Assay used: immunoSEQ multiplex PCR; TCRdb lists only in-frame clones, some missing. The V and J calls and clone size were taken over from that table, and D and trimming were inferred from the DNA. The table shows approximately 91,000 clones, with 60% to 85% occurring only once. The V and J ends lost 1 base and 0 bases respectively, with 7 bases between them. Germline V CDR1 and CDR2: LNHDA, SQIVND (reference sequence). The CDR3 has 15 amino acids. This sequence originates from a woman aged 80 or over with acute or convalescent COVID-19. What was sequenced was peripheral blood. The chain combines TRBV19 with TRBJ2-1; the D gene is possibly TRBD2 (6 bases). CDR3 sequence (DNA): TGTGCCAGTAGTATAGCCGGGAGCTCCTACAATGAGCAGTTCTTC. This translates into CASSIAGSSYNEQFF.